The 30 T cell receptor beta chains below come from one sample, sequenced in a study of T cells after yellow fever vaccination. One entry per CDR3 protein, called by TCRdb with MiXCR from the 5' RACE reads. Of about 300,000 distinct CDR3 sequences in the sample, roughly 6.8% were seen once. The sequenced sample was PBMCs, obtained roughly 46 days after the first yellow fever vaccination. Receptors originate from a young man who received the YFV17D yellow fever vaccine.

The J gene is TRBJ2-1, the V gene TRBV2; TRBD2 might be the D (5 bases). Germline CDR1 reads SNHLY; CDR2 reads FYNNEI. The CDR3 covers 15 residues. V dropped 3 bases and J dropped 0 bases, with 9 bases sitting between them. The CDR3 sequence: CASSERASSYNEQFF. The CDR3 nucleotides are TGTGCCAGCAGTGAGCGGGCCAGCTCCTACAATGAGCAGTTCTTC.

The rearrangement joins TRBV6-2 or TRBV6-3 to TRBJ1-2; 7 nucleotides agree with TRBD1. The trim removed 6 bases at V and 2 bases at J, leaving 3 bases unmatched. Germline CDR1 and CDR2: MNHEY and SVGEGT. The CDR3 runs 13 residues. CDR3 DNA: TGTGCCAGCAGGAGGACAGGCAACTATGGCTACACCTTC. Its protein product is CASRRTGNYGYTF.

This clonotype appeared a few times. CDR3 nucleotide sequence: TGCAGTGCTAGACCCGGGACACACTACGAGCAGTACGTC. Residues: CSARPGTHYEQYV. V usage is TRBV20-1 and J usage is TRBJ2-7; D possibly corresponds to TRBD1 (6 bases). V lost 2 bases to trimming and J lost 3 bases, with 11 bases between them. Germline CDR1 DFQATT, CDR2 SNEGSKA (reference sequence). This CDR3 region has 13 residues.

This clonotype has only a few counts. The CDR3 is CSALSRGFYEQYF. For the CDR3, the DNA is TGCAGTGCCCTTTCCAGGGGGTTCTACGAGCAGTACTTC. The rearrangement joins TRBV20-1 to TRBJ2-7; TRBD1 matches at 7 bases. The CDR3 extends over 13 amino acids. V lost 6 bases and J lost 3; bases outside the gene matches: 8. Per germline, CDR1 DFQATT and CDR2 SNEGSKA (reference sequence).

This clonotype was observed many times. The chain joins TRBV5-1 to TRBJ2-1; 12 bases are a match to TRBD2. The V gene's germline CDR1 is SGHRS and CDR2 YFSETQ. The CDR3 covers 17 residues. Trimming took 2 bases from V and 8 from J; bases not matched to a gene: 11. This chain's CDR3 is CASSLIPTSGGSDEQFF. The CDR3 DNA reads as TGCGCCAGCAGCTTAATTCCGACTAGCGGGGGCAGTGATGAGCAGTTCTTC.

The chain joins TRBV9 to TRBJ1-1; TRBD1 matches 9 bases. With V trimmed by 3 bases and J by 2 bases, 11 bases remained unmatched. CDR1 SGDLS and CDR2 YYNGEE come from the germline V gene. The CDR3 runs to 17 residues. The CDR3 spells CASSAPFGQGINTEAFF. Here the CDR3 DNA reads TGTGCCAGCAGCGCCCCGTTTGGACAGGGGATTAACACTGAAGCTTTCTTT. Looking up the rest from reference TRBV9 and TRBJ1-1 gives the full variable domain: DSGVTQTPKHLITATGQRVTLRCSPRSGDLSVYWYQQSLDQGLQFLIQYYNGEERAKGNILERFSAQQFPDLHSELNLSSLELGDSALYFCASSAPFGQGINTEAFFGQGTRLTVV.

This clonotype was observed a few times. The J gene is TRBJ2-3, the V gene TRBV5-4; 12 bases are a match to TRBD2. The CDR3 length is 15 residues. Germline lookup yields CDR1 SGHNT and CDR2 YYREEE (reference sequence). Germline trimming cut 3 bases from V and 6 bases from J; bases unmatched to any gene: 5. The CDR3 nucleotides read TGTGCCAGCAGCTCCTGGACTAGCGGGGCCGATACGCAGTATTTT. Its protein product is CASSSWTSGADTQYF.

This clonotype appeared a few times. As DNA, the CDR3 is TGTGCCAGCAGCCTGGGAGACGGGGAAGCTTTCTTT. Its translation: CASSLGDGEAFF. The chain is built from TRBV7-9 and TRBJ1-1; D remains unclear. Trimming left V 5 bases short and J 8 bases short, with 12 bases between. The CDR3 is 12 amino acids. Germline V lookup: CDR1 SEHNR, CDR2 FQNEAQ (reference sequence).

J is TRBJ1-6 and V is TRBV12-3 or TRBV12-4; 8 bases are a match to TRBD1. V shed 4 bases, J shed 9 bases, and the junction held 5 bases outside the gene matches. This CDR3 comprises 14 residues. The CDR3 DNA is TGTGCCAGCAGTTATTGGACAGGGCGTTCACCCCTCCACTTT. Protein sequence: CASSYWTGRSPLHF.

This clonotype has a handful of counts. V and J are TRBV5-1 and TRBJ2-3; the D gene is possibly TRBD1 (7 bases). The V gene's germline CDR1 is SGHRS and CDR2 YFSETQ. The CDR3 totals 16 residues. Trimming pared 2 bases from V and 0 bases from J, leaving 13 bases between. The CDR3: CASSFSTGTSTDTQYF. CDR3 DNA: TGCGCCAGCAGCTTCTCGACAGGGACTAGCACAGATACGCAGTATTTT.

This chain links TRBV4-1 with TRBJ1-5, with 8 positions matching TRBD1. V lost 4 bases and J lost 0; bases outside the gene matches: 11. Germline assignment: CDR1 MGHRA and CDR2 YSYEKL. The CDR3 covers 18 residues. In nucleotides, the CDR3 is TGCGCCAGCAGCCTGCACTCCCGCGGGACAGGTAGCAATCAGCCCCAGCATTTT. Translation: CASSLHSRGTGSNQPQHF.

Only a few counts were recorded for this clonotype. The chain recombines TRBV6-2 or TRBV6-3 with TRBJ1-5; perhaps TRBD1 as D (5 bases). The CDR3 is 15 amino acids. Trimming cost V 5 bases and J 7 bases, with 18 bases left between them. The germline CDR1 and CDR2 sequences are MNHEY and SVGEGT. The CDR3 nucleotides read TGTGCCAGCAGTCACCGGGGCTCCCCCAGGCAGCCCCAGCATTTT. Translating gives CASSHRGSPRQPQHF.

The sample holds a few counts of this clonotype. V gene TRBV10-2 combines with J gene TRBJ2-1, with D uncertain. Germline CDR1 and CDR2: WSHSY and SAAADI. The CDR3 is 14 residues long. V was trimmed by 8 bases and J by 0 bases, leaving 11 bases between them. The CDR3 DNA follows: TGCGCCAGCCTTGGCAGGAGCTCCTACAATGAGCAGTTCTTC. The encoded protein is CASLGRSSYNEQFF.

This clonotype was counted a few times. The chain couples TRBV29-1 to TRBJ1-1; D unclear. This CDR3 spans 11 amino acids. Trimming cost V 4 bases and J 7 bases, with 10 bases left between them. Germline V gene lookup returns CDR1 SQVTM and CDR2 ANQGSEA. CDR3 residues: CSVGVLDEAFF. The CDR3 DNA reads as TGCAGCGTTGGTGTACTAGATGAAGCTTTCTTT. The whole variable domain, filled in from reference TRBV29-1 and TRBJ1-1, reads SAVISQKPSRDICQRGTSLTIQCQVDSQVTMMFWYRQQPGQSLTLIATANQGSEATYESGFVIDKFPISRPNLTFSTLTVSNMSPEDSSIYLCSVGVLDEAFFGQGTRLTVV.

This clonotype appeared many times. The CDR3, as DNA: TGTGCCAGCAGCCAAGATCATGGCGGGGGTAGCTCCTACGAGCAGTACGTC. As protein: CASSQDHGGGSSYEQYV. The chain employs TRBV4-2 and TRBJ2-7; 7 nucleotides line up with TRBD2. V dropped 0 bases and J dropped 0; count of bases not matched to a gene: 8. There are 17 residues in the CDR3. Germline V gives CDR1 LGHNA, CDR2 YNFKEQ.

This clonotype was picked up many times. The rearrangement links TRBV4-3 to TRBJ1-2, with a tentative D call TRBD1 (5 bases). The germline V and J ends were trimmed by 0 bases and 5 bases, with 13 bases remaining between them. The CDR3 sequence is 15 residues long. The germline CDR1 and CDR2 sequences are LGHNA and YSLEER. CDR3: CASSQERGAGYGYTF. The CDR3 DNA sequence: TGCGCCAGCAGCCAAGAACGAGGGGCCGGGTATGGCTACACCTTC.

The V call is TRBV6-6, the J call TRBJ2-4, with a tentative D call TRBD1 (5 bases). The CDR3 runs to 13 residues. The germline V gene has CDR1 MNHNY and CDR2 SVGAGI (reference sequence). The germline V and J ends were trimmed by 5 bases and 10 bases, with 15 bases remaining between them. As DNA, the CDR3 is TGTGCCAGCAGTCCCCAAGGACAAGTTATTCAGTACTTC. This encodes CASSPQGQVIQYF.

The chain carries TRBV3-1 and TRBJ2-7; 9 nucleotides match TRBD1. Germline CDR1 reads LGHDT; CDR2 reads YNNKEL (reference sequence). Trimming removed 11 bases from V and 0 bases from J; junction bases left unmatched: 20. The CDR3 is made up of 18 amino acids. CDR3 loop: CASSGRDRDGVGSYEQYV. The DNA of the CDR3 is TGTGCCTCCAGCGGCCGGGACAGGGATGGGGTTGGCTCCTACGAGCAGTACGTC.

This clonotype was observed a handful of times. The chain employs TRBV7-2 and TRBJ2-5; D might be TRBD1 or TRBD2, each matching 6 bases. This CDR3 has 15 residues. The V gene lost 5 bases and the J gene lost 5 bases, with 18 bases spanning the gap. The germline V gene encodes CDR1 SGHTA and CDR2 FQGNSA. This CDR3 reads CASSRKVSGGETQYF. DNA of the CDR3: TGTGCCAGCAGCCGAAAGGTGTCCGGGGGCGAGACCCAGTACTTC. Supplemented by reference TRBV7-2 and TRBJ2-5, the full variable domain reads GAGVSQSPSNKVTEKGKDVELRCDPISGHTALYWYRQSLGQGLEFLIYFQGNSAPDKSGLPSDRFSAERTGGSVSTLTIQRTQQEDSAVYLCASSRKVSGGETQYFGPGTRLLVL.

This chain links TRBV9 with TRBJ2-5; D tentatively fits TRBD1 or TRBD2 (5 bases each). The CDR3 totals 15 residues. Between the trimmed V and J ends, which lost 0 bases and 2 bases, there was a span of 11 bases. Germline V gene data show CDR1 as SGDLS and CDR2 as YYNGEE. The CDR3 nucleotides are TGTGCCAGCAGCGTAGATCCGGGGCGGCAAGAGACCCAGTACTTC. Its protein product is CASSVDPGRQETQYF.

CDR3 loop: CASREQGDSTEAFF. The CDR3 region has the DNA TGCGCCAGCAGGGAACAGGGGGATAGCACTGAAGCTTTCTTT. V and J are TRBV5-1 and TRBJ1-1, with 8 nucleotides matching TRBD1. CDR3 length: 14 amino acids. V shed 5 bases, J shed 4 bases, and the junction held 7 bases outside the gene matches. The germline gives CDR1 SGHRS, CDR2 YFSETQ.

A few counts support this clonotype. This chain uses TRBV29-1 with TRBJ1-1; tentatively, D is TRBD1 (5 bases). Germline V lookup: CDR1 SQVTM, CDR2 ANQGSEA. CDR3 length: 13 residues. V lost 7 bases, J lost 6 bases, and 18 bases lay in between. The CDR3 nucleotides read TGCAGCGGCCGGATCCGGGGGATCCCTGAAGCTTTCTTT. It translates to CSGRIRGIPEAFF.

V is TRBV7-6 and J is TRBJ2-6; D might be TRBD1 (6 bases). V was cut by 1 base and J by 2 bases, with 12 bases left in between. This CDR3 is built from 17 residues. CDR1 and CDR2 (germline): SGHVS, FNYEAQ. Here the CDR3 reads CASSLGQGHAGANVLTF. The CDR3 DNA reads TGTGCCAGCAGCTTAGGTCAGGGACACGCTGGGGCCAACGTCCTGACTTTC. Full variable domain (outside the CDR3, taken from reference TRBV7-6 and TRBJ2-6): GAGVSQSPRYKVTKRGQDVALRCDPISGHVSLYWYRQALGQGPEFLTYFNYEAQQDKSGLPNDRFSAERPEGSISTLTIQRTEQRDSAMYRCASSLGQGHAGANVLTFGAGSRLTVL.

The CDR3 DNA sequence: TGCGCCAGCAGCCAAGTGGGCCTGGGTACTAATGAAAAACTGTTTTTT. It is translated as CASSQVGLGTNEKLFF. This rearrangement joins TRBV4-1 to TRBJ1-4; D remains unclear. The CDR3 totals 16 residues. Deletions cut 1 base from V and 2 bases from J, with 11 bases between. CDR1 and CDR2 from the germline V gene are MGHRA and YSYEKL.

This clonotype occurred a few times. The chain is built from TRBV10-3 and TRBJ2-1; D is ambiguous. The CDR3 totals 13 residues. From germline, CDR1 is ENHRY and CDR2 SYGVKD. Trimming took off 2 bases at V and 5 bases at J, with 7 bases between the two ends. CDR3 DNA sequence: TGTGCCATCAGTGAGGACCTGGACAATGAGCAGTTCTTC. This sequence encodes CAISEDLDNEQFF.

This clonotype was counted only a few times. The chain recombines TRBV7-2 with TRBJ1-1, with a possible D match to TRBD1 (5 bases). Trimming shortened V by 5 bases and J by 5 bases, and 15 bases separated the two germline ends. CDR3 size: 14 residues. Germline CDR1 is SGHTA and CDR2 is FQGNSA. CDR3 DNA: TGTGCCAGCAGCCCCCACGGGGCTAAAACTGAAGCTTTCTTT. Amino acid sequence: CASSPHGAKTEAFF.

This clonotype was observed many times. The V gene is TRBV9, the J gene TRBJ2-2; 8 nucleotides match TRBD1. In germline, CDR1 is SGDLS, CDR2 YYNGEE. The CDR3 contains 14 residues. J lost 6 bases, V lost 0 bases, and 1 base had no gene match. CDR3 loop: CASSVEQGAGELFF. The CDR3 nucleotides read TGTGCCAGCAGCGTAGAACAGGGGGCCGGGGAGCTGTTTTTT.

As concerns this clonotype: The junction shows a germline mismatch at one end, possibly a read error. This chain links TRBV7-9 with TRBJ2-2, with 9 bases identical to TRBD1. Germline CDR1 SEHNR, CDR2 FQNEAQ (reference sequence). The CDR3 loop spans 17 amino acids. DNA of the CDR3: TGTACCAGCAGCTGGACAGGGGAAGGAACTGACACCGGGGAGCTGTTTTTT. Translated, it gives CTSSWTGEGTDTGELFF. Filled out from reference TRBV7-9 and TRBJ2-2, the complete variable domain reads DTGVSQNPRHKITKRGQNVTFRCDPISEHNRLYWYRQTLGQGPEFLTYFQNEAQLEKSRLLSDRFSAERPKGSFSTLEIQRTEQGDSAMYLCTSSWTGEGTDTGELFFGEGSRLTVL.

V and J are TRBV6-1 and TRBJ1-1; weak D call: TRBD1 (6 bases). V lost 6 bases and J lost 0, with 11 bases in between. CDR3 length: 14 amino acids. Germline V gives CDR1 MNHNS, CDR2 SASEGT. CDR3 sequence reads: CASSPDSLNTEAFF. CDR3 sequence (DNA): TGTGCCAGCAGCCCGGACAGTCTGAACACTGAAGCTTTCTTT.

This clonotype showed up just a few times. The rearrangement joins TRBV23-1 to TRBJ1-5; D might be TRBD1 (5 bases). TRBV23-1 is placed among ORFs of uncertain function. Deletions cut 2 bases from V and 5 bases from J, with 10 bases between. This CDR3 comprises 14 residues. The CDR3 coding sequence is TGCGCCAGCAGTCAACGACCAGGGTATCAGCCCCAGCATTTT. It specifies CASSQRPGYQPQHF.